This entry lists 15 T cell receptor beta chains sequenced from one sample in a study of technical replicates of blood from a few donors. The data were produced by immunoSEQ multiplex PCR, yet TCRdb's version contains in-frame clones alone and is incomplete. The sample includes about 15,000 clones, 80% to 90% of them seen just once. Material: PBMCs. These receptor sequences come from a human donor in good health.

The chain joins TRBV5-8 to TRBJ1-2; 8 bases map to TRBD1. The CDR3 totals 16 residues. J gave up 0 bases and V 3 bases, and 7 bases lay outside the gene matches. Germline assignment: CDR1 SGHTS and CDR2 YDEGEE. CDR3 bases: TGTGCCAGCAGCTCATGGACAGGGAGGACTAACTATGGCTACACCTTC. It is translated as CASSSWTGRTNYGYTF. The whole variable domain, filled in from reference TRBV5-8 and TRBJ1-2, reads EAGVTQSPTHLIKTRGQQATLRCSPISGHTSVYWYQQALGLGLQFLLWYDEGEERNRGNFPPRFSGRQFPNYSSELNVNALELEDSALYLCASSSWTGRTNYGYTFGSGTRLTVV.

The chain is built from TRBV6-1 and TRBJ1-2; 7 bases line up with TRBD1. CDR1 and CDR2 from the germline V gene are MNHNS and SASEGT. The CDR3 spans 13 residues. V shed 7 bases, J shed 3 bases, and the junction held 5 bases outside the gene matches. This CDR3 reads CASTPDRDYGYTF. The CDR3 DNA reads TGTGCCAGCACCCCCGACAGGGACTATGGCTACACCTTC.

J is TRBJ2-1 and V is TRBV6-1; 8 nucleotides align to TRBD2. The germline V gene encodes CDR1 MNHNS and CDR2 SASEGT. The trim removed 4 bases at V and 7 bases at J, leaving 12 bases unmatched. There are 16 residues in the CDR3. CDR3 residues: CASSATGTRSGNEQFF. The CDR3 DNA reads as TGTGCCAGCAGTGCCACCGGGACTAGGTCGGGGAATGAGCAGTTCTTC.

This chain joins TRBV27 and TRBJ2-1; the match to TRBD1 covers 12 bases. Germline assignment: CDR1 MNHEY and CDR2 SMNVEV (reference sequence). V lost 5 bases and J lost 6; bases outside the gene matches: 11. This CDR3 has 17 amino acids. The CDR3 region has the DNA TGTGCCAGCAGTCCCACCGGGACAGGGGGCGCGTCCAATGAGCAGTTCTTC. Its translation: CASSPTGTGGASNEQFF.

V and J are TRBV10-3 and TRBJ2-1; 8 bases agree with TRBD1. Trimming took 0 bases from V and 2 from J; bases not matched to a gene: 3. This CDR3 is built from 16 residues. Looked up from germline, CDR1 is ENHRY and CDR2 is SYGVKD. The CDR3 protein is CAISESPGGTYNEQFF. The CDR3 bases are TGTGCCATCAGTGAGTCGCCAGGGGGCACCTACAATGAGCAGTTCTTC.

The chain employs TRBV1 and TRBJ2-1; whether TRBD2, the table's D call, matches the DNA was not checked. TRBV1 is an annotated pseudogene. The CDR3 has 18 amino acids. CDR3 in amino acids: CTSSQSPGRREIYNEQFF. In DNA, the CDR3 is TGCACCAGCAGCCAATCGCCGGGGAGGCGGGAAATCTACAATGAGCAGTTCTTC.

V is TRBV18 and J is TRBJ2-1; possibly TRBD2 for D (6 bases). CDR1 KGHSH and CDR2 LQKENI come from the germline V gene. V gave up 3 bases and J gave up 0 bases, with 12 bases separating them. CDR3 length: 16 amino acids. This CDR3 is CASSPGGKSSYNEQFF. The CDR3 DNA reads as TGTGCCAGCTCACCTGGGGGGAAAAGCTCCTACAATGAGCAGTTCTTC.

This clone was seen only once. The chain combines TRBV7-9 with TRBJ2-3, with a tentative D call TRBD2 (5 bases). Germline assignment: CDR1 SEHNR and CDR2 FQNEAQ (reference sequence). V lost 4 bases and J 0 bases, leaving 11 bases between the germline ends. The CDR3 contains 15 residues. In nucleotides, the CDR3 is TGTGCCAGCAGCTCGGACTTCGGAAGCACAGATACGCAGTATTTT. Protein: CASSSDFGSTDTQYF.

This clone was seen a single time. The chain couples TRBV10-2 to TRBJ2-7; tentative D call: TRBD1 (5 bases). The CDR3 spans 14 residues. V was shortened by 0 bases and J by 7 bases, with 13 bases between the two germline ends. Germline V CDR1 and CDR2: WSHSY, SAAADI. This CDR3 is CASSESGRVGEQYF. CDR3 nucleotides: TGCGCCAGCAGTGAGTCGGGCAGGGTGGGAGAGCAGTACTTC.

This sequence joins TRBV11-2 and TRBJ2-3, with D perhaps matching TRBD1 (5 bases). The CDR3 spans 17 residues. CDR1 and CDR2 (germline): SGHAT, FQNNGV. V lost 5 bases and J lost 2, with 20 bases in between. CDR3 nucleotide sequence: TGTGCCAGCAGCAGAAAACAGGTACCAGAGGTCACAGATACGCAGTATTTT. Translated, it gives CASSRKQVPEVTDTQYF.

The CDR3 region is CASIRMEGETQYF. CDR3 sequence (DNA): TGTGCCAGCATAAGAATGGAGGGTGAGACCCAGTACTTC. The V gene is TRBV6-1, the J gene TRBJ2-5; D might be TRBD2 (6 bases). CDR3 length equals 13 residues. Germline loops: CDR1 MNHNS, CDR2 SASEGT. V lost 7 bases, J lost 5 bases, and 14 bases lay in between.

The gene calls are TRBV30 and TRBJ2-5; TRBD2 matches 10 bases. The ends lost 0 bases at V and 4 bases at J; junction bases unmatched: 8. Looked up from germline, CDR1 is GTSNPN and CDR2 is SVGIG (reference sequence). CDR3 length: 16 residues. CDR3 region: CAWSVRSSGRGETQYF. CDR3 DNA sequence: TGTGCCTGGAGTGTACGGTCTAGCGGGAGAGGAGAGACCCAGTACTTC. Filled out from reference TRBV30 and TRBJ2-5, the complete variable domain reads SQTIHQWPATLVQPVGSPLSLECTVEGTSNPNLYWYRQAAGRGLQLLFYSVGIGQISSEVPQNLSASRPQDRQFILSSKKLLLSDSGFYLCAWSVRSSGRGETQYFGPGTRLLVL.

A single count supports this clone. J is TRBJ1-5 and V is TRBV7-2; TRBD1 agrees at 10 bases. CDR1 SGHTA and CDR2 FQGNSA come from the germline V gene. This CDR3 is built from 15 residues. V lost 5 bases to trimming and J lost 7 bases; unmatched junction nucleotides: 8. CDR3 DNA: TGTGCCAGCAGCCGTCGGACAGGGGGTCGGCAGCCCCAGCATTTT. This gives the protein CASSRRTGGRQPQHF.

This chain uses TRBV25-1 with TRBJ2-5, with 11 bases identical to TRBD2. J gave up 5 bases and V 8 bases, and 7 bases lay outside the gene matches. Germline lookup yields CDR1 MGHDK and CDR2 SYGVNS. The CDR3 extends over 14 amino acids. The chain's CDR3 is CASSGLAGGETQYF. In DNA form, the CDR3 reads TGTGCCAGCTCCGGCTTAGCGGGAGGGGAGACCCAGTACTTC.

The genes are TRBV19 and TRBJ2-5, with D possibly being TRBD1 (6 bases). V lost 6 bases and J lost 5, with 13 bases in between. The CDR3 runs to 13 residues. Germline V CDR1 and CDR2: LNHDA, SQIVND (reference sequence). This CDR3 is CASRKQGSETQYF. In DNA form, the CDR3 reads TGTGCCAGTAGGAAACAGGGTTCGGAGACCCAGTACTTC.